This passage covers 3 T cell receptor beta chains from one sample sequenced in a study of blood T cell repertoires in COVID-19. TCRdb keeps only in-frame clones here, not all; method: immunoSEQ multiplex PCR. Found here are under 150,000 clones, around 83% of them singletons; the top ten hold over 5%. The sequenced material came from peripheral blood. These receptors all stem from a man older than 75 with active or convalescent COVID-19.

This clone was observed a handful of times. This chain links TRBV7-9 with TRBJ1-2; D uncertain. CDR1 and CDR2 (germline): SEHNR, FQNEAQ (reference sequence). The V end lost 5 bases, the J end lost 2 bases, and 12 bases lay between the germline ends. The length of the CDR3 is 14 residues. The chain's CDR3 is CASSLGRENYGYTF. CDR3 DNA: TGTGCCAGCAGCCTTGGACGGGAAAACTATGGCTACACCTTC.

The rearrangement uses TRBV6-5 and TRBJ2-3; the D gene is possibly TRBD2 (6 bases). The V gene's germline CDR1 is MNHEY and CDR2 SVGAGI. CDR3 length equals 15 residues. V shed 6 bases and J shed 0 bases, with 13 bases lying between them. The CDR3 nucleotides are TGTGCCAGCAGACCGACTAGGGGAAGCACAGATACGCAGTATTTT. It translates to CASRPTRGSTDTQYF.

This clone was picked up one time. The chain carries TRBV3-1 (or the pseudogene TRBV3-2) and TRBJ2-5; 12 nucleotides align to TRBD2. V trimming: 4 bases; J trimming: 5 bases; junction bases outside the gene matches: 5. The CDR3 is made up of 15 amino acids. The germline CDR1 and CDR2 sequences are LGHDT and YNNKEL (reference sequence). The CDR3 region is CASSRELAGGETQYF. In nucleotides, the CDR3 is TGTGCCAGCAGCCGCGAGCTAGCGGGGGGGGAGACCCAGTACTTC.